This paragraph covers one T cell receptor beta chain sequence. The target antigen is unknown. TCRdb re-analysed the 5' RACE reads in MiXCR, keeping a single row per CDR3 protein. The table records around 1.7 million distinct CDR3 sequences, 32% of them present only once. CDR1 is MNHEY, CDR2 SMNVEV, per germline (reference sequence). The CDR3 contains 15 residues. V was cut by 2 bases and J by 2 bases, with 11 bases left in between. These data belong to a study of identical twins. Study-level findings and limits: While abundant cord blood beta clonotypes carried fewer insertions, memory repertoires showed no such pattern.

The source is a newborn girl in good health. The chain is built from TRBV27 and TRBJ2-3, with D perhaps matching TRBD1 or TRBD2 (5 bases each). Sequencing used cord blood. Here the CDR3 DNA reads TGTGCCAGCAGTTTACCCGGGGCACCCACAGATACGCAGTATTTT. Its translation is CASSLPGAPTDTQYF.